Each of the 25 T cell receptor beta chains below was sequenced from the same sample in a study of T cell repertoires in cytomegalovirus infection. In TCRdb, the reads were re-called with MiXCR into one record per CDR3 protein. This table holds 350,000 to 450,000 distinct CDR3 sequences, 15% to 20% found once. Material for sequencing was PBMCs. These receptors were taken from a human donor in good health (CMV status not recorded). Some clones in this sample may be carry-over from other donors' samples.

The V call is TRBV28, the J call TRBJ2-1, with D perhaps matching TRBD2 (6 bases). The V end was cut by 6 bases, the J end by 4 bases, with 16 bases between. The germline V gene has CDR1 MDHEN and CDR2 SYDVKM. This CDR3 comprises 15 residues. CDR3 sequence: CASSGSRRVYNEQFF. For the CDR3, the DNA is TGTGCCAGCAGCGGGTCCCGGAGGGTTTACAATGAGCAGTTCTTC.

The chain has TRBV12-3 or TRBV12-4 and TRBJ1-4, with D perhaps TRBD1 (5 bases). Trimming stripped 6 bases from V and 4 bases from J, with 12 bases between. There are 14 residues in the CDR3. This chain's CDR3 is CASRTQGRNEKLFF. The CDR3 nucleotides read TGTGCCAGCAGAACCCAGGGTCGTAATGAAAAACTGTTTTTT.

This clonotype was counted only a few times. V usage is TRBV12-3 or TRBV12-4 and J usage is TRBJ2-1; D tentatively fits TRBD1 or TRBD2 (6 bases each). Deletions cut 7 bases from V and 10 bases from J, with 11 bases between. This CDR3 region has 11 residues. The CDR3 is CASTQGGEQFF. The CDR3 nucleotides are TGTGCCAGCACCCAAGGGGGGGAGCAGTTCTTC.

This clonotype was recorded at least ten times. The CDR3 here is CSADQGGGRTEAFF. The CDR3, as DNA: TGCAGTGCGGACCAAGGCGGGGGTCGAACTGAAGCTTTCTTT. This chain uses TRBV20-1 with TRBJ1-1; perhaps TRBD1 as D (5 bases). Germline V CDR1 and CDR2: DFQATT, SNEGSKA (reference sequence). Between the trimmed V and J ends, which lost 6 bases and 5 bases, there was a span of 19 bases. CDR3 length equals 14 residues.

This clonotype was recorded at least ten times. This rearrangement joins TRBV7-8 to TRBJ1-1; no reliable D call. From germline, CDR1 is SGHVS and CDR2 FQNEAQ. There are 14 residues in the CDR3. V was pared by 1 base and J by 5 bases, with 11 bases between. The CDR3 is CASSLGGSRTEAFF. CDR3 sequence (DNA): TGTGCCAGCAGCTTAGGTGGGTCAAGGACTGAAGCTTTCTTT.

The chain carries TRBV20-1 and TRBJ2-3, with TRBD2 matching over 8 bases. CDR1 and CDR2 from the germline V gene are DFQATT and SNEGSKA (reference sequence). V lost 3 bases and J lost 0; bases outside the gene matches: 14. This CDR3 is built from 18 residues. The CDR3 loop is CSARHKTPPGGSTDTQYF. CDR3 sequence (DNA): TGCAGTGCTAGGCACAAGACACCTCCGGGGGGGAGCACAGATACGCAGTATTTT.

The DNA for the CDR3 is TGTGCCAGCAGCCTAAACGGGGGGACTGCGCCCCAGCATTTT. It is translated as CASSLNGGTAPQHF. This rearrangement joins TRBV11-2 to TRBJ1-5; a weak D match, TRBD1 (5 bases). CDR1 and CDR2 (germline): SGHAT, FQNNGV. The CDR3 consists of 14 residues. Trimming cost V 5 bases and J 9 bases, with 17 bases left between them.

The table lists this clonotype with a few counts. The V call is TRBV11-2, the J call TRBJ2-5; weak D call: TRBD2 (7 bases). This CDR3 has 16 residues. The V gene lost 0 bases and the J gene lost 5 bases, with 16 bases spanning the gap. Germline V gene sequence: CDR1 SGHAT, CDR2 FQNNGV. DNA for the CDR3: TGTGCCAGCAGCTTAGATGAGTGGGGGGGCGGGGAGACCCAGTACTTC. It encodes CASSLDEWGGGETQYF.

This clonotype has at least ten counts. The rearrangement uses TRBV2 and TRBJ2-7; tentatively, D is TRBD2 (5 bases). Trimming took 10 bases from V and 0 from J, leaving 16 bases between them. This CDR3 is built from 14 residues. Germline CDR1 is SNHLY and CDR2 is FYNNEI. The CDR3 loop reads CATQKGGGSYEQYF. DNA for the CDR3: TGTGCCACCCAAAAAGGAGGCGGCTCCTACGAGCAGTACTTC.

This sequence joins TRBV12-3 or TRBV12-4 and TRBJ1-1; D unclear. The CDR3 consists of 15 residues. Trimming removed 3 bases at V and 4 bases at J, with 15 bases between. The CDR3 nucleotides are TGTGCCAGCAGTTTTTGGGCCGACGGTACCACTGAAGCTTTCTTT. Residues: CASSFWADGTTEAFF.

The sample holds many counts of this clonotype. The chain recombines TRBV12-3 or TRBV12-4 with TRBJ2-1; 15 nucleotides agree with TRBD2. J lost 7 bases, V lost 5 bases, and 3 bases had no gene match. CDR3 length: 15 amino acids. The CDR3 protein is CASSQGLAGGNEQFF. For the CDR3, the DNA is TGTGCCAGCAGTCAGGGACTAGCGGGAGGTAATGAGCAGTTCTTC.

CDR3 residues: CASSQRTDQETQYF. The CDR3 nucleotides are TGTGCCAGCAGCCAGCGGACAGACCAAGAGACCCAGTACTTC. The rearrangement links TRBV6-9 to TRBJ2-5, with D perhaps matching TRBD1 (6 bases). From germline, CDR1 is MNHGY and CDR2 SVAAGI. The length of the CDR3 is 14 residues. V was pared by 6 bases and J by 0 bases, with 11 bases between.

The V call is TRBV11-2, the J call TRBJ1-2; possibly TRBD1 for D (5 bases). The CDR3 contains 13 residues. Germline V gene sequence: CDR1 SGHAT, CDR2 FQNNGV. V was pared by 5 bases and J by 7 bases, with 14 bases between. The CDR3 DNA follows: TGTGCCAGCAGCCAACCCCCCGGGGGTGGCTACACCTTC. Residues: CASSQPPGGGYTF.

The V call is TRBV6-8, the J call TRBJ2-1; D remains unclear. Trimming pared 6 bases from V and 6 bases from J, leaving 12 bases between. This CDR3 is 13 amino acids long. Germline assignment: CDR1 MNHGY and CDR2 SAAAGT. The DNA for the CDR3 is TGTGCCAGCAGAGAGCACGAAACCAATGAGCAGTTCTTC. Its protein is CASREHETNEQFF.

In its sample, this clonotype was seen many times. CDR3 residues: CASRPLEGGDTGELFF. For the CDR3, the DNA is TGTGCCAGCAGACCCCTGGAGGGGGGAGACACCGGGGAGCTGTTTTTT. The V and J genes are TRBV12-3 or TRBV12-4 and TRBJ2-2; D may be TRBD1 or TRBD2 (6 bases each). CDR3 length: 16 residues. The V gene lost 6 bases and the J gene lost 3 bases, with 17 bases spanning the gap.

The rearrangement joins TRBV28 to TRBJ2-3; D not certain. The CDR3 has 16 amino acids. Germline loops: CDR1 MDHEN, CDR2 SYDVKM. Trimming took off 4 bases at V and 2 bases at J, with 16 bases between the two ends. CDR3 residues: CASSSPLASPTDTQYF. For the CDR3, the DNA is TGTGCCAGCAGTTCCCCTTTGGCCTCCCCCACAGATACGCAGTATTTT.

This clonotype was seen repeatedly, ten times or more. The chain has TRBV7-2 and TRBJ2-1, with 7 bases identical to TRBD2. The germline V gene encodes CDR1 SGHTA and CDR2 FQGNSA. V gave up 6 bases and J gave up 7 bases; unmatched junction bases: 12. The CDR3 is 15 residues long. CDR3 sequence reads: CASRGGDYYGNEQFF. In DNA, the CDR3 is TGTGCCAGCAGGGGCGGGGACTACTACGGGAATGAGCAGTTCTTC.

This clonotype was observed a handful of times. This chain connects TRBV7-8 to TRBJ2-7; D is possibly TRBD2 (5 bases). Trimming took 1 base from V and 4 from J, leaving 11 bases between them. Per the germline V gene, CDR1 is SGHVS and CDR2 is FQNEAQ. The CDR3 is 14 amino acids. The CDR3: CASSLVNGMYEQYF. In DNA, the CDR3 is TGTGCCAGCAGCTTAGTAAACGGGATGTACGAGCAGTACTTC.

The rearrangement links TRBV12-3 or TRBV12-4 to TRBJ2-1; D possibly uses TRBD1 or TRBD2 (5 bases each). Trimming took 7 bases from V and 9 from J, leaving 13 bases between them. CDR3 length equals 12 residues. The CDR3 region has the DNA TGTGCCAGCACAACGGGGCGCGGTGAGCAGTTCTTC. Translating gives CASTTGRGEQFF.

This clonotype was counted between two and nine times. The chain has TRBV23-1 and TRBJ1-5; TRBD1 agrees at 11 bases. TRBV23-1 is identified as an open reading frame with a role that is uncertain. The V and J ends lost 5 bases and 2 bases, in that order; junction bases with no gene match: 8. This CDR3 region has 17 residues. The CDR3 here is CASSCGQGACRNQPQHF. The CDR3 DNA reads as TGCGCCAGCAGTTGCGGACAGGGGGCTTGTCGCAATCAGCCCCAGCATTTT.

The genes are TRBV6-6 and TRBJ2-5, with D perhaps matching TRBD1 (6 bases). CDR3 length equals 16 residues. Trimming took 8 bases from V and 2 from J, leaving 21 bases between them. Germline values: CDR1 MNHNY, CDR2 SVGAGI (reference sequence). Here the CDR3 reads CASADAAGELQETQYF. CDR3 nucleotide sequence: TGTGCCAGCGCCGACGCGGCAGGGGAATTACAAGAGACCCAGTACTTC.

The gene calls are TRBV3-1 and TRBJ2-1; 8 nucleotides line up with TRBD2. This CDR3 is 17 amino acids long. Germline V gives CDR1 LGHDT, CDR2 YNNKEL (reference sequence). J gave up 4 bases and V 0 bases, and 8 bases lay outside the gene matches. The CDR3 nucleotides read TGTGCCAGCAGCCAAGAAAGGTCCCGGGGGGGGTACAATGAGCAGTTCTTC. It yields the protein CASSQERSRGGYNEQFF.

The genes are TRBV14 and TRBJ1-6; D may be TRBD1 (6 bases). The germline gives CDR1 SGHDN, CDR2 FVKESK. Trimming removed 4 bases at V and 9 bases at J, with 13 bases between. The CDR3 loop spans 14 amino acids. CDR3 region: CASSPGVQSSPLHF. In nucleotides, the CDR3 is TGTGCCAGCAGCCCAGGGGTACAGAGTTCACCCCTCCACTTT.

The chain employs TRBV20-1 and TRBJ2-5; TRBD2 might be the D (5 bases). Trimming took off 3 bases at V and 5 bases at J, with 16 bases between the two ends. The CDR3 loop spans 14 amino acids. Per the germline V gene, CDR1 is DFQATT and CDR2 is SNEGSKA (reference sequence). The CDR3: CSARYSGPGETQYF. The CDR3 coding sequence is TGCAGTGCTAGGTACAGCGGTCCTGGGGAGACCCAGTACTTC.

CDR3 residues: CASTDRDNEQFF. The CDR3 DNA sequence: TGTGCCAGTACGGACAGAGACAATGAGCAGTTCTTC. V gene TRBV19 combines with J gene TRBJ2-1; D is perhaps TRBD1 (6 bases). CDR3 size: 12 residues. Germline V gene sequence: CDR1 LNHDA, CDR2 SQIVND (reference sequence). Trimming took 7 bases from V and 5 from J, leaving 9 bases between them.